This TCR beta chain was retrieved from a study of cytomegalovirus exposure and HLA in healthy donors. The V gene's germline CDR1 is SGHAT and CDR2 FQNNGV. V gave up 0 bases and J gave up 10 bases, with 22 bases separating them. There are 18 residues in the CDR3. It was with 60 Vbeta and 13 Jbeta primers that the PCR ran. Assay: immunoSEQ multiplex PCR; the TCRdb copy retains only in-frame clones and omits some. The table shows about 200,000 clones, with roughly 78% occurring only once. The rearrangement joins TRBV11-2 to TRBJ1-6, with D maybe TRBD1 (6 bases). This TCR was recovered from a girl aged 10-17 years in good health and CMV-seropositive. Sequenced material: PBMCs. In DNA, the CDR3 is TGTGCCAGCAGCTTAGATTTAGTCGCAGGGGCGCCGGGATCACCCCTCCACTTT. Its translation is CASSLDLVAGAPGSPLHF.